This record covers a single TCR beta chain. Its target is not known. Trimming left V 1 base short and J 11 bases short, with 13 bases between. Germline V lookup: CDR1 SGHTA, CDR2 FQGNSA. This CDR3 is built from 13 residues. Produced via immunoSEQ multiplex PCR; TCRdb's table is partial and in-frame only. The sample includes about 2.3 million clones, 85% to 95% of them seen just once. This entry belongs to a study of shared clonotypes between healthy human individuals. General study findings and limits: Rarefaction analysis demonstrated incomplete sorted-subset sequencing notwithstanding large depth. A generally larger estimated richness was seen in naive subsets than in memory subsets.

Material for sequencing was naive CD4+ T cells from PBMCs. Subset denoted: CD45RA+ positively selected. The chain couples TRBV7-2 to TRBJ2-3, with D possibly TRBD2 on 6 matching bases. The TCR sequence derives from a man younger than 35 in good health. Some clones in this sample may be carry-over from other donors' samples. CDR3 sequence (DNA): TGTGCCAGCAGCTTAGGAGGACTGGGGGGGCAGTATTTT. This encodes CASSLGGLGGQYF.